Each of the 31 T cell receptor beta chains below was sequenced from the same sample in a study of cytomegalovirus exposure and HLA in healthy donors. The PCR employed 60 Vbeta primers together with 13 Jbeta primers. Generated by immunoSEQ multiplex PCR, the TCRdb table keeps only in-frame clones and is missing some. The sample records some 110,000 clones, roughly 80% being singletons. Source material: PBMCs. The origin of the receptors is a man aged 25 to 45 in good health and CMV-seropositive.

The gene calls are TRBV7-9 and TRBJ1-1; D ambiguous. Trimming took 3 bases from V and 6 from J, leaving 11 bases between them. CDR3 size: 13 residues. Per germline, CDR1 SEHNR and CDR2 FQNEAQ (reference sequence). CDR3 sequence (DNA): TGTGCCAGCAGCTTGGCGGGCGCCTCTGAAGCTTTCTTT. Translated: CASSLAGASEAFF. Complete variable domain (other parts from reference TRBV7-9 and TRBJ1-1): DTGVSQNPRHKITKRGQNVTFRCDPISEHNRLYWYRQTLGQGPEFLTYFQNEAQLEKSRLLSDRFSAERPKGSFSTLEIQRTEQGDSAMYLCASSLAGASEAFFGQGTRLTVV.

This chain uses TRBV14 with TRBJ1-5, with unresolved D. The germline V gene encodes CDR1 SGHDN and CDR2 FVKESK. Trimming removed 1 base from V and 7 bases from J, with 17 bases in between. This CDR3 is 16 amino acids long. The CDR3 coding sequence is TGTGCCAGCAGCCAAGCTAATCGCGGGGAGGACCAGCCCCAGCATTTT. Amino acid sequence: CASSQANRGEDQPQHF.

This chain joins TRBV5-1 and TRBJ2-4; 8 bases match TRBD1. V shed 4 bases and J 13 bases; nucleotides not matched to a gene: 10. The CDR3 length is 13 residues. Germline V gives CDR1 SGHRS, CDR2 YFSETQ. The chain's CDR3 is CASSEVGQGLQYF. The CDR3, as DNA: TGCGCCAGCAGCGAAGTTGGACAGGGTCTACAGTACTTC.

The chain links TRBV7-9 to TRBJ2-5; the match to TRBD1 covers 9 bases. The germline gives CDR1 SEHNR, CDR2 FQNEAQ (reference sequence). The CDR3 has 15 residues. V gave up 5 bases and J gave up 4 bases; unmatched junction bases: 8. The CDR3, as DNA: TGTGCCAGCAGCGGGGGACAGGGAAGTAGAGAGACCCAGTACTTC. Residues: CASSGGQGSRETQYF. Looking up the rest from reference TRBV7-9 and TRBJ2-5 gives the full variable domain: DTGVSQNPRHKITKRGQNVTFRCDPISEHNRLYWYRQTLGQGPEFLTYFQNEAQLEKSRLLSDRFSAERPKGSFSTLEIQRTEQGDSAMYLCASSGGQGSRETQYFGPGTRLLVL.

The chain employs TRBV4-1 and TRBJ2-2; no clear D. From germline, CDR1 is MGHRA and CDR2 YSYEKL. The V gene lost 3 bases and the J gene lost 5 bases, with 7 bases spanning the gap. The CDR3 length is 13 residues. CDR3 in amino acids: CASSHPGTGELFF. CDR3 coding DNA: TGCGCCAGCAGCCACCCCGGTACCGGGGAGCTGTTTTTT.

This clone came up a few times. The chain uses TRBV9 and TRBJ2-7, with 10 bases lining up with TRBD2. The germline V gene encodes CDR1 SGDLS and CDR2 YYNGEE. The V segment lost 4 bases and the J segment 3 bases; nucleotides outside the gene matches: 4. The CDR3 runs to 14 residues. The CDR3 region is CASSPGLADYEQYV. The CDR3 DNA reads TGTGCCAGCAGCCCCGGACTAGCGGACTACGAGCAGTACGTC.

J is TRBJ2-7 and V is TRBV27; weak D call: TRBD2 (7 bases). The CDR3 runs to 15 residues. Germline V gene sequence: CDR1 MNHEY, CDR2 SMNVEV (reference sequence). The V gene lost 0 bases and the J gene lost 7 bases, with 16 bases spanning the gap. CDR3 sequence reads: CASSLSSRGAGEQYF. The DNA for the CDR3 is TGTGCCAGCAGTTTATCGAGCCGGGGGGCCGGAGAGCAGTACTTC.

The rearrangement links TRBV30 to TRBJ2-1, with TRBD2 identical over 7 bases. From germline, CDR1 is GTSNPN and CDR2 SVGIG (reference sequence). The CDR3 spans 11 residues. Trimming at V came to 2 bases and at J to 11 bases, leaving 3 bases not matched to a gene. The DNA of the CDR3 is TGTGCCTGGAGTCCGGGACTAAAGCAGTTCTTC. Protein: CAWSPGLKQFF. The whole variable domain, filled in from reference TRBV30 and TRBJ2-1, reads SQTIHQWPATLVQPVGSPLSLECTVEGTSNPNLYWYRQAAGRGLQLLFYSVGIGQISSEVPQNLSASRPQDRQFILSSKKLLLSDSGFYLCAWSPGLKQFFGPGTRLTVL.

V usage is TRBV28 and J usage is TRBJ2-7; D not resolved. The CDR3 runs 14 residues. CDR1 is MDHEN, CDR2 SYDVKM, per germline. Trimming took 4 bases from V and 6 from J, leaving 16 bases between them. CDR3 bases: TGTGCCAGCAGTTCCGGGTCCCTGAGAACCGAGCAGTACGTC. Translating it yields CASSSGSLRTEQYV.

This clone was counted only a few times. The J gene is TRBJ1-2, the V gene TRBV7-2; no firm D call. Deletions cut 3 bases from V and 8 bases from J, with 16 bases between. The CDR3 has 14 amino acids. Germline CDR1 is SGHTA and CDR2 is FQGNSA. In nucleotides, the CDR3 is TGTGCCAGCAGCTTGGGTTTTGGCGAGGTCGGCTACACCTTC. As protein: CASSLGFGEVGYTF.

This clone occurred once. The chain is built from TRBV2 and TRBJ2-2, with TRBD1 identical over 9 bases. The V segment lost 2 bases and the J segment 3 bases; nucleotides outside the gene matches: 4. The germline CDR1 and CDR2 sequences are SNHLY and FYNNEI. The CDR3 is 16 residues long. CDR3 sequence: CASSERQGVYTGELFF. As DNA, the CDR3 is TGTGCCAGCAGTGAACGACAGGGGGTGTACACCGGGGAGCTGTTTTTT.

This clone was seen only a few times. The rearrangement uses TRBV30 and TRBJ1-3; D not resolved. Germline CDR1 reads GTSNPN; CDR2 reads SVGIG (reference sequence). V gave up 2 bases and J gave up 4 bases, with 12 bases separating them. The CDR3 sequence is 14 residues long. The CDR3 nucleotides are TGTGCCTGGAGTTGGCAATCACCCGGAAACACCATATATTTT. Protein: CAWSWQSPGNTIYF.

This chain uses TRBV5-1 with TRBJ2-1; 10 nucleotides align to TRBD2. The CDR3 contains 17 residues. From germline, CDR1 is SGHRS and CDR2 YFSETQ. The ends lost 0 bases at V and 8 bases at J; junction bases unmatched: 11. CDR3 nucleotides: TGCGCCAGCAGCTTGGCGGCTAGCGGGAGAGTCGTTGATGAGCAGTTCTTC. Translation: CASSLAASGRVVDEQFF.

The rearrangement joins TRBV5-1 to TRBJ2-1; the match to TRBD2 covers 11 bases. The CDR3 is 16 amino acids. The junction had 3 bases not matched to a gene; V was cut back by 4 bases and J by 0 bases. CDR1 SGHRS and CDR2 YFSETQ come from the germline V gene. CDR3 protein: CASSGGLAGSYNEQFF. CDR3 coding DNA: TGCGCCAGCAGCGGAGGACTAGCGGGCTCCTACAATGAGCAGTTCTTC.

The chain is built from TRBV7-2 and TRBJ2-1, with 13 bases that match TRBD2. Trimming cost V 2 bases and J 14 bases; bases outside gene matches: 6. The CDR3 length is 14 residues. Germline-derived CDR1 and CDR2 are SGHTA and FQGNSA. The CDR3 DNA follows: TGTGCCAGCAGCTTAACCGGGACTAGCGGGAAGGAGTTCTTC. Translated: CASSLTGTSGKEFF.

This chain uses TRBV11-2 with TRBJ1-1; 9 bases agree with TRBD1. The trim removed 6 bases at V and 5 bases at J, leaving 7 bases unmatched. The CDR3 is 14 amino acids. Germline lookup yields CDR1 SGHAT and CDR2 FQNNGV. This CDR3 is CASRSQGARTEAFF. The CDR3 coding sequence is TGTGCCAGCAGGTCACAGGGGGCGAGGACTGAAGCTTTCTTT.

The genes are TRBV11-1 and TRBJ1-3; no reliable D call. The CDR3 consists of 13 residues. Germline CDR1 reads SGHAT; CDR2 reads FQDESV (reference sequence). Trimming shortened V by 3 bases and J by 4 bases, and 7 bases separated the two germline ends. The CDR3 coding sequence is TGTGCCAGCAGCTTCGACTCCGGAAACACCATATATTTT. Translating gives CASSFDSGNTIYF.

The rearrangement uses TRBV7-8 and TRBJ1-1, with D unresolved. CDR3 length: 14 residues. V was shortened by 1 base and J by 2 bases, with 8 bases between the two germline ends. Germline values: CDR1 SGHVS, CDR2 FQNEAQ. In nucleotides, the CDR3 is TGTGCCAGCAGCTTAGAGGCGGGAAACACTGAAGCTTTCTTT. It translates to CASSLEAGNTEAFF.

The chain couples TRBV7-2 to TRBJ1-1; the match to TRBD1 covers 9 bases. The germline gives CDR1 SGHTA, CDR2 FQGNSA. V was pared by 5 bases and J by 4 bases, with 8 bases of the junction left unmatched. There are 15 residues in the CDR3. DNA of the CDR3: TGTGCCAGCAGCCCGACCCCGGACAGGGGCACTGAAGCTTTCTTT. Protein product: CASSPTPDRGTEAFF.

This chain joins TRBV5-4 and TRBJ2-1; TRBD2 matches 9 bases. This CDR3 comprises 14 residues. V lost 0 bases and J lost 7; bases outside the gene matches: 2. Germline loops: CDR1 SGHNT, CDR2 YYREEE (reference sequence). For the CDR3, the DNA is TGTGCCAGCAGCTTGGGTAGCGGGGGAAATGAGCAGTTCTTC. Protein product: CASSLGSGGNEQFF.

The V and J genes are TRBV5-6 and TRBJ2-3, with D perhaps TRBD2 (7 bases). Germline lookup yields CDR1 SGHDT and CDR2 YYEEEE. CDR3 length: 16 amino acids. Trimming cost V 2 bases and J 1 base, with 14 bases left between them. This CDR3 is CASSFGGGGGTDTQYF. For the CDR3, the DNA is TGTGCCAGCAGCTTCGGCGGGGGCGGGGGCACAGATACGCAGTATTTT. Together with reference TRBV5-6 and TRBJ2-3, the CDR3 gives the full variable domain: DAGVTQSPTHLIKTRGQQVTLRCSPKSGHDTVSWYQQALGQGPQFIFQYYEEEERQRGNFPDRFSGHQFPNYSSELNVNALLLGDSALYLCASSFGGGGGTDTQYFGPGTRLTVL.

V usage is TRBV7-9 and J usage is TRBJ2-2; no clear D. Germline V gene lookup returns CDR1 SEHNR and CDR2 FQNEAQ (reference sequence). The length of the CDR3 is 12 residues. Trimming cost V 5 bases and J 3 bases, with 4 bases left between them. As DNA, the CDR3 is TGTGCCAGCAGCCGAGACACCGGGGAGCTGTTTTTT. Its protein product is CASSRDTGELFF.

The rearrangement uses TRBV10-3 and TRBJ1-1; D perhaps matches TRBD1 (6 bases). The germline gives CDR1 ENHRY, CDR2 SYGVKD. V dropped 7 bases and J dropped 0 bases, with 9 bases sitting between them. CDR3 length: 13 amino acids. In DNA form, the CDR3 reads TGTGCCATCACAGGACAGCTGAACACTGAAGCTTTCTTT. Protein: CAITGQLNTEAFF.

The chain links TRBV2 to TRBJ1-2; D might be TRBD1 (5 bases). The germline V gene encodes CDR1 SNHLY and CDR2 FYNNEI. The CDR3 runs 13 residues. V was trimmed by 7 bases and J by 5 bases, leaving 14 bases between them. The CDR3 spells CASTWGGRYGYTF. CDR3 sequence (DNA): TGTGCCAGCACTTGGGGGGGGAGGTATGGCTACACCTTC.

The CDR3 loop is CASSAPGLAVTGELFF. The DNA for the CDR3 is TGTGCCAGCAGCGCCCCGGGACTAGCGGTCACCGGGGAGCTGTTTTTT. The genes are TRBV9 and TRBJ2-2; 11 bases are a match to TRBD2. This CDR3 region has 16 residues. Trimming cost V 3 bases and J 4 bases; bases outside gene matches: 5. In germline, CDR1 is SGDLS, CDR2 YYNGEE. Supplemented by reference TRBV9 and TRBJ2-2, the full variable domain reads DSGVTQTPKHLITATGQRVTLRCSPRSGDLSVYWYQQSLDQGLQFLIQYYNGEERAKGNILERFSAQQFPDLHSELNLSSLELGDSALYFCASSAPGLAVTGELFFGEGSRLTVL.

V is TRBV4-1 and J is TRBJ2-2, with 7 nucleotides matching TRBD2. V was pared by 7 bases and J by 7 bases, with 9 bases of the junction left unmatched. Germline V gene sequence: CDR1 MGHRA, CDR2 YSYEKL. The CDR3 covers 14 residues. In DNA, the CDR3 is TGCGCCAGCAATTTAGGGGAGGGAGTCGGGGAGCTGTTTTTT. Its translation: CASNLGEGVGELFF.

This rearrangement joins TRBV7-8 to TRBJ1-4; possible D gene TRBD1, 5 bases. Germline CDR1 is SGHVS and CDR2 is FQNEAQ. The CDR3 totals 17 residues. With 0 bases removed from V and 0 bases from J, the gap between germline ends came to 11 bases. CDR3 in amino acids: CASSLAPRGATNEKLFF. The CDR3 DNA sequence: TGTGCCAGCAGCTTAGCCCCACGGGGGGCAACTAATGAAAAACTGTTTTTT.

V usage is TRBV25-1 and J usage is TRBJ2-2; 11 bases agree with TRBD2. Trimming at V came to 6 bases and at J to 4 bases, leaving 7 bases not matched to a gene. The CDR3 runs 16 residues. Germline loops: CDR1 MGHDK, CDR2 SYGVNS. The CDR3 sequence: CASSTGLAGFTGELFF. The CDR3 DNA sequence: TGTGCCAGCAGCACCGGACTAGCGGGTTTCACCGGGGAGCTGTTTTTT. Drawing the rest from reference TRBV25-1 and TRBJ2-2, the complete variable domain is EADIYQTPRYLVIGTGKKITLECSQTMGHDKMYWYQQDPGMELHLIHYSYGVNSTEKGDLSSESTVSRIRTEHFPLTLESARPSHTSQYLCASSTGLAGFTGELFFGEGSRLTVL.

The chain is built from TRBV2 and TRBJ2-3, with 12 bases that match TRBD2. Germline assignment: CDR1 SNHLY and CDR2 FYNNEI. V trimming: 2 bases; J trimming: 3 bases; junction bases outside the gene matches: 9. The CDR3 extends over 18 amino acids. The CDR3 reads CASSETELLAGGTDTQYF. CDR3 nucleotide sequence: TGTGCCAGCAGTGAAACTGAGTTACTAGCGGGAGGAACAGATACGCAGTATTTT.

The rearrangement links TRBV13 to TRBJ2-7, with D uncertain. CDR1 PRHDT and CDR2 FYEKMQ come from the germline V gene (reference sequence). This CDR3 has 13 amino acids. V shed 3 bases and J shed 0 bases, with 6 bases lying between them. DNA of the CDR3: TGTGCCAGCAGCTTCTTCAGCTCCTACGAGCAGTACTTC. It codes for CASSFFSSYEQYF.

V gene TRBV6-6 combines with J gene TRBJ2-2; TRBD1 agrees at 7 bases. V was pared by 3 bases and J by 5 bases, with 3 bases of the junction left unmatched. CDR1 MNHNY and CDR2 SVGAGI come from the germline V gene (reference sequence). The CDR3 runs to 14 residues. CDR3 in amino acids: CASSYRGRTGELFF. Here the CDR3 DNA reads TGTGCCAGCAGTTATAGGGGGCGGACCGGGGAGCTGTTTTTT.